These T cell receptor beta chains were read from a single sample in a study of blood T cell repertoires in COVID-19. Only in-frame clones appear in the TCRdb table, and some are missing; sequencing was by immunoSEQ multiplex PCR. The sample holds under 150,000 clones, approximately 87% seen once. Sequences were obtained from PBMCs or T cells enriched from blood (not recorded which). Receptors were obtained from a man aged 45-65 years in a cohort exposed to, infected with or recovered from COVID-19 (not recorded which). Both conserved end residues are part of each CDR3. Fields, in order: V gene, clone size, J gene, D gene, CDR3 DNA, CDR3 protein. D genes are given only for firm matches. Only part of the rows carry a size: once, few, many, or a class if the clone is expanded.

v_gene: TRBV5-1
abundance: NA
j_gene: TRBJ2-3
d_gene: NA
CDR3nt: TGCGCCAGTGGAGGGATGGGGTCGGGAGACCCCCGGTATTTT
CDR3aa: CASGGMGSGDPRYF

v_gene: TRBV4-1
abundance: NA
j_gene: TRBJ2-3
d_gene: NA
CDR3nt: TGCGCCAGCAGCCTAGACTACGCTAGCACAGATACGCAGTATTTT
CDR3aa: CASSLDYASTDTQYF

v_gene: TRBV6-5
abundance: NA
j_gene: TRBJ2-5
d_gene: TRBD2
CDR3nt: TGTGCCAGCAACCTCCTAGCGGGTAGTGAGACCCAGTACTTC
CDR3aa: CASNLLAGSETQYF

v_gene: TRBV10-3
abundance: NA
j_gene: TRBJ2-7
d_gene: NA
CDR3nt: TGTGCCATCAGTGAGTCAAGGGGGGAGGGGCCCTACGAGCAGTACTTC
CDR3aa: CAISESRGEGPYEQYF

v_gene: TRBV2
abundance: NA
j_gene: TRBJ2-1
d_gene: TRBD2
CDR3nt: TGTGCCAGCAGCCCTACTAGCGGGAGTATAAATGAGCAGTTCTTC
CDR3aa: CASSPTSGSINEQFF

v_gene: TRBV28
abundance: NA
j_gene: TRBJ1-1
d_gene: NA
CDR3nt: TGTGCCAGCAGCTCGGTCATGAACACTGAAGCTTTCTTT
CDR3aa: CASSSVMNTEAFF

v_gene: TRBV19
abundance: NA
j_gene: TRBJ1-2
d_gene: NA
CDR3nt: TGTGCCAGTAGTATACAGACAGCCTATGGCTACACCTTC
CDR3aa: CASSIQTAYGYTF

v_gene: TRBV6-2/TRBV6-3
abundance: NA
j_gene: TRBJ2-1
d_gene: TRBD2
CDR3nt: TGTGCCAGCAGCATAAGGGAGGGCCCCAATGAGCAGTTCTTC
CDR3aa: CASSIREGPNEQFF

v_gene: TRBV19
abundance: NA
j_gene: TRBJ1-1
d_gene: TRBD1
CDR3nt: TGTGCCAGTAGTAGAAGACAGGGGGAGGGTTGGACTGAAGCTTTCTTT
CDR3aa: CASSRRQGEGWTEAFF

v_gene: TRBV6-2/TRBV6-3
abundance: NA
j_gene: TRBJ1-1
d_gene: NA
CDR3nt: TGTGCCAGCAGTTACCTCTCCGTGGGGACAACAAACACTGAAGCTTTCTTT
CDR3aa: CASSYLSVGTTNTEAFF

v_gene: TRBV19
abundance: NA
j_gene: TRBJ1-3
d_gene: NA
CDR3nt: TGTGCCAGTAGTACAATCGGGGGCTCTGGAAACACCATATATTTT
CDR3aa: CASSTIGGSGNTIYF

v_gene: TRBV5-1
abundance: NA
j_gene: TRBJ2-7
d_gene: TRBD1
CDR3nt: TGCGCCAGCAGCCTGGGACAGGAAACCTACGAGCAGTACTTC
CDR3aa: CASSLGQETYEQYF

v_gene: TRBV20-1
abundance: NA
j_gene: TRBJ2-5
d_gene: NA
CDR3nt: TGCAGTGCTAGCATAGAGACCCAGTACTTC
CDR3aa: CSASIETQYF

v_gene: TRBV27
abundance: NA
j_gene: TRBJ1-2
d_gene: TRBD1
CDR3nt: TGTGCCACCTCCCAGCCAGGGGGTAGGGGCTACACCTTC
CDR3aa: CATSQPGGRGYTF

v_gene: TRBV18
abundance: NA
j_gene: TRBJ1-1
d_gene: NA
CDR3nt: TGTGCCAGCTCACCCACTATGGACACTGAAGCTTTCTTT
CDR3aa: CASSPTMDTEAFF

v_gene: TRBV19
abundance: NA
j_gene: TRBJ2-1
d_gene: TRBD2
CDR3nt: TGTGCCAGTCGGACTAGCGGGAGGGCCTCCCCCTTCTACAATGAGCAGTTCTTC
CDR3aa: CASRTSGRASPFYNEQFF

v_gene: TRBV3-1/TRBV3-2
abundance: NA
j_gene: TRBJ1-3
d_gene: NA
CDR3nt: TGTGCCAGCAGCCAAGGTCCTGGGAGTGGAAACACCATATATTTT
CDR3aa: CASSQGPGSGNTIYF

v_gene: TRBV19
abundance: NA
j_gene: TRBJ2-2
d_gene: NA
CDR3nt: TGTGCCAGTAGTATCTCTTTAGTCACCGGGGAGCTGTTTTTT
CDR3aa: CASSISLVTGELFF

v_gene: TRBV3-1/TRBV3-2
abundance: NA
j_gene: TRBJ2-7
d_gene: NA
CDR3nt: TGTGCCAGCAGCCAAGGTGGGACACGGAGCTACGAGCAGTACTTC
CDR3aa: CASSQGGTRSYEQYF

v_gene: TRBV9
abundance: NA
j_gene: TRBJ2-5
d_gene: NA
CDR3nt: TGTGCCAGCAGCGTAGCAGGAACGACCTTCCAAGAGACCCAGTACTTC
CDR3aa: CASSVAGTTFQETQYF

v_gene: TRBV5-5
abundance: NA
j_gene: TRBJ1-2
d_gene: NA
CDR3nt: TGTGCCAGCAGCTCCCTTTCCGGAGGGGGCTACACCTTC
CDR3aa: CASSSLSGGGYTF

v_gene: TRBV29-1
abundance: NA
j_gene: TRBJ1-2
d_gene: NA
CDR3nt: TGCAGCGTTTTAGGGGGGGCGATCTATGGCTACACCTTC
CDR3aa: CSVLGGAIYGYTF

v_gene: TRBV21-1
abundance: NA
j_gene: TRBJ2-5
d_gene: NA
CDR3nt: TGTGCCAGCAGCAAAGGCCGGGCAGGGGGCGCGGGGGAGACCCAGTACTTC
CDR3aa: CASSKGRAGGAGETQYF

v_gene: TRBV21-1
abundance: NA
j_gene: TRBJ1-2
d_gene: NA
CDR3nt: TGTGCCAGCAGCAGGCCCGGGACAGGGGGGATAAATAACTATGGCTACACCTTC
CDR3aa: CASSRPGTGGINNYGYTF

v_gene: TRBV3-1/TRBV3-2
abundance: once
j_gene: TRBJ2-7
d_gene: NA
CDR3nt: TGTGCCAGCAGCCAAGATTCCGCAGGCTCCTACGAGCAGTACTTC
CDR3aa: CASSQDSAGSYEQYF

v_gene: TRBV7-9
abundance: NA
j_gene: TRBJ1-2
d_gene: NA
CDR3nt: TGTGCCAGCAGCAACCTCGCCCAGGCATACTATGGCTACACCTTC
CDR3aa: CASSNLAQAYYGYTF

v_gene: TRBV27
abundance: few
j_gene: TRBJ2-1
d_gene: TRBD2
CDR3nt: TGTGCCAGCAGTTCCCAATCAGGTAGCGGGGCCAATGAGCAGTTCTTC
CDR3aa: CASSSQSGSGANEQFF

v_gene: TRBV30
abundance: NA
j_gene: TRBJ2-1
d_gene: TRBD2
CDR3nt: TGTGCCTCGACTAGCGGGAGAGGAGATGAGCAGTTCTTC
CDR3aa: CASTSGRGDEQFF

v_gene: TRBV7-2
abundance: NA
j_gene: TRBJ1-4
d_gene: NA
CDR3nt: TGTGCCAGCAGCACGTACAGTACAGGGTACGAAAAACTGTTTTTT
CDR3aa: CASSTYSTGYEKLFF

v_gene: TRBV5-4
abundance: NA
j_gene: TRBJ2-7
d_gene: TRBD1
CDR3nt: TGTGCCAGCAGCACTGGGACAGGCGGGACCTACGAGCAGTACTTC
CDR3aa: CASSTGTGGTYEQYF

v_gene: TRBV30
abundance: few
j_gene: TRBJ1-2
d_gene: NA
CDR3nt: TGTGCCTGGACCAAACTTCAGGACGCGGGGTTTACCTTC
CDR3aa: CAWTKLQDAGFTF

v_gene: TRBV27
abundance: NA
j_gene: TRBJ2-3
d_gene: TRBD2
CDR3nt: TGTGCCAGCAGTTCCCTAGCGGGCCCAACAGATACGCAGTATTTT
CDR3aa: CASSSLAGPTDTQYF

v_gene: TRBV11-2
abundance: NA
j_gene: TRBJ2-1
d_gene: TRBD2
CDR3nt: TGTGCCAGCAGCTTAGTTCGTAGCGGGGTCTACAATGAGCAGTTCTTC
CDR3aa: CASSLVRSGVYNEQFF

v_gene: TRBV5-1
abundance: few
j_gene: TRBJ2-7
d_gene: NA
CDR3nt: TGCGCCAGCAGCTTAGTGGGCAGTAAAGACTCCTACGAGCAGTACTTC
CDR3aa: CASSLVGSKDSYEQYF

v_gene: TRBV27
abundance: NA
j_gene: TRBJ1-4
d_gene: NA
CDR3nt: TGTGCCAGCAGTGCGCAGGGTTGGCAGTTTGAGGCTAATGAAAAACTGTTTTTT
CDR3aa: CASSAQGWQFEANEKLFF

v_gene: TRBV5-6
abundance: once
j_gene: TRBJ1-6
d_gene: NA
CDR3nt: TGTGCCAGCAGCTTTGGACAGCTCTATAATTCACCCCTCCACTTT
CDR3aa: CASSFGQLYNSPLHF